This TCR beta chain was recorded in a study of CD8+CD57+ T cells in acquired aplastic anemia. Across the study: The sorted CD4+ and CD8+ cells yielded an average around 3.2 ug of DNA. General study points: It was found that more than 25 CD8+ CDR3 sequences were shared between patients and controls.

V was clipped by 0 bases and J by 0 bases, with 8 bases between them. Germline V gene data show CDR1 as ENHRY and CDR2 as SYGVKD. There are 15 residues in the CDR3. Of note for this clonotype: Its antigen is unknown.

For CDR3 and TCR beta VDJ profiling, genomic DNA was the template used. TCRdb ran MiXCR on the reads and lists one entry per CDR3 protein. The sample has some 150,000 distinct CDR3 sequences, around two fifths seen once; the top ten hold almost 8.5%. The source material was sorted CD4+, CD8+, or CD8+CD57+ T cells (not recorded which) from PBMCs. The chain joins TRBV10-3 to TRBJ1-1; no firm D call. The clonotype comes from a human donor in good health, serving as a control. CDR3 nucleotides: TGTGCCATCAGTGAGTCTTGGAGGGTGAACACTGAAGCTTTCTTT. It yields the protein CAISESWRVNTEAFF.